This T cell receptor (beta chain) was sequenced during a study of CD8+ T cells in alopecia areata. Overall study results and limits: Tofacitinib significantly reduced both scalp clonality and expanded CD8+ clones among the top 100. As there was one nonresponder, how baseline CD8+ expansion relates to response remains uncertain.

Reverse transcribed after extraction, RNA yielded cDNA as the sequencing template. Profiling relied on immunoSEQ multiplex PCR, and the TCRdb table lists in-frame clones only, not all of them. The sample lists some 200,000 clones, 45% to 75% seen once, with approximately 3.4% in the top ten. Regarding this clone: Its matching antigen is unknown.

The CDR3 consists of 12 residues. Trimming cost V 5 bases and J 8 bases; bases outside gene matches: 2. Germline assignment: CDR1 SEHNR and CDR2 FQNEAQ (reference sequence). Treatment in this sample: oral pan-JAK inhibitor, 5-10 mg twice daily. This specimen was CD4+ T cells sorted from blood, taken at week 4, from a patient treated with tofacitinib. J is TRBJ1-4 and V is TRBV7-9; 7 positions match TRBD1. This sequence was found in a human donor with alopecia areata. The CDR3 sequence is CASSVTGEKLFF. CDR3 in DNA: TGTGCCAGCAGCGTGACAGGGGAAAAACTGTTTTTT.